This T cell receptor beta chain originates from a study of PD-L1 blockade in urothelial cancer. Across the whole study: T cells numbered a median of around 150,000 in the blood samples.

This CDR3 has 17 amino acids. The V and J ends lost 7 bases and 3 bases, in that order; junction bases with no gene match: 12. CDR1 is LNHDA and CDR2 is SQIVND in the germline V gene (reference sequence). The study collected 1 to 8 samples per patient, pretreatment and on-treatment. The protocol was immunoSEQ multiplex PCR, while the TCRdb copy is restricted to in-frame clones and leaves out a portion. The table records roughly 60,000 clones, around 79% of them present only once. At least ten counts were recorded for this clone. Sequencing used PBMCs, obtained around atezolizumab (anti-PD-L1) treatment. The TCR comes from a man aged 70 or older with urothelial cancer. The chain has TRBV19 and TRBJ1-1; 12 nucleotides align to TRBD1. CDR3 DNA sequence: TGTGCCAGTACGAGCGGGGGGACAGGGGGCACGGACACTGAAGCTTTCTTT. It specifies CASTSGGTGGTDTEAFF.